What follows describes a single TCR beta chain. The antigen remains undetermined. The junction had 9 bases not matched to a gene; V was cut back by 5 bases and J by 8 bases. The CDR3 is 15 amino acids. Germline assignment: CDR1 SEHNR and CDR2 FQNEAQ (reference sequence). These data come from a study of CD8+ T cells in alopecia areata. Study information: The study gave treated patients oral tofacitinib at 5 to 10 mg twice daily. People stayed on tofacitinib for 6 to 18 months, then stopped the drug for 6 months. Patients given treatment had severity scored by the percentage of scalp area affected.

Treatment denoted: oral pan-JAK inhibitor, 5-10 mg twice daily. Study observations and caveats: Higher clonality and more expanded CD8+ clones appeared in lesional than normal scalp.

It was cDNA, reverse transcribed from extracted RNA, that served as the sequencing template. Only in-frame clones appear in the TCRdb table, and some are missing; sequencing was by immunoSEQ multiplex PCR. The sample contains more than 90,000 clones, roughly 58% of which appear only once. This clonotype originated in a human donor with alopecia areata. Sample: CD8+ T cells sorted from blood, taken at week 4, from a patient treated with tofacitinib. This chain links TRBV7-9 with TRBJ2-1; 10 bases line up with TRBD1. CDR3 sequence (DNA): TGTGCCAGCAGCAACCGGGACAGGGGCGAGGATGAGCAGTTCTTC. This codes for CASSNRDRGEDEQFF.